The TCR beta chain under discussion was sequenced for a study of regulatory T cells. Every patient with CD3G deficiency had evidence of autoimmunity. The V gene's germline CDR1 is SGHRS and CDR2 YFSETQ. V lost 7 bases and J lost 3, with 13 bases in between. The CDR3 extends over 13 amino acids. Study conclusions and caveats: Patient repertoires had restricted TRB V-J pairs and skewed V and J usage, most in Tregs. Hydrophobic residues at CDR3 positions 6 and 7 were enriched in conventional CD4+ T cells of CD3G-deficient patients.

The primer mix had 52 TRBV and 13 TRBJ primers. Assay: immunoSEQ multiplex PCR; the TCRdb copy retains only in-frame clones and omits some. The data show about 17,000 clones, with 84% seen just once and over 7% held by the top ten. Turning to this clone: Its antigen remains unknown.

The receptor's source is a person in their thirties with CD3G deficiency. J is TRBJ1-1 and V is TRBV5-1; maybe TRBD1 (5 bases). The sequenced material came from conventional CD4+ T cells sorted from blood. The CDR3 DNA reads TGCGCCAGCTCCGATCCAGGGCACACTGAAGCTTTCTTT. It is translated as CASSDPGHTEAFF. The full variable domain, rest sourced from reference TRBV5-1 and TRBJ1-1, is KAGVTQTPRYLIKTRGQQVTLSCSPISGHRSVSWYQQTPGQGLQFLFEYFSETQRNKGNFPGRFSGRQFSNSRSEMNVSTLELGDSALYLCASSDPGHTEAFFGQGTRLTVV.